This T cell receptor beta chain was captured in a study of Ad26.COV2.S vaccination and SARS-CoV-2 variants. Looking at the study overall: Into the muscle, Ad26.COV2.S was dosed once or twice, 56 days apart.

The ends lost 2 bases at V and 5 bases at J; junction bases unmatched: 10. CDR3 length equals 16 residues. Germline CDR1 is MNHEY and CDR2 is SVGEGT. Described treatment: about 20 received Ad26.COV2.S at low or high dose, single or two shots; several received placebo; per-sample allocation not given. Samples came from day 63 after the first vaccine or placebo injection. Expressing Wuhan-strain SARS-CoV-2 spike, an Ad26 vector served as the vaccine. This table comes from immunoSEQ multiplex PCR, and its TCRdb copy is limited to in-frame clones, with some not included. The repertoire holds about 350,000 clones, with about 85% as singletons.

This chain uses TRBV6-2 or TRBV6-3 with TRBJ2-7, with 9 bases matching TRBD1. The TCR was taken from a person aged 18-60 years who received the Ad26.COV2.S COVID-19 vaccine or a placebo. This sample comprised peripheral blood, obtained in a trial of Ad26.COV2.S vaccine versus placebo. The CDR3 coding sequence is TGTGCCAGCAGTTACATGCCCGGGACAGGGAACAACGAGCAGTACTTC. Translation gives CASSYMPGTGNNEQYF.